This T cell receptor (beta chain) is from a study of cytomegalovirus exposure and HLA in healthy donors. The CDR3 is made up of 14 amino acids. Germline CDR1 is SNHLY and CDR2 is FYNNEI. The V gene end was trimmed by 2 bases and the J gene end by 4 bases; junction bases not matched to a gene: 4. The PCR had 60 Vbeta and 13 Jbeta primers. Generated by immunoSEQ multiplex PCR, the TCRdb table keeps only in-frame clones and is missing some. The data hold over 100,000 clones, with over 60% observed a single time. Sequenced: PBMCs. The TCR sequence derives from a male donor in good health and CMV-seropositive. V usage is TRBV2 and J usage is TRBJ2-5; 7 bases fit TRBD2. The CDR3 sequence: CASSESTSAETQYF. The CDR3 DNA reads as TGTGCCAGCAGTGAATCTACTAGCGCAGAGACCCAGTACTTC.